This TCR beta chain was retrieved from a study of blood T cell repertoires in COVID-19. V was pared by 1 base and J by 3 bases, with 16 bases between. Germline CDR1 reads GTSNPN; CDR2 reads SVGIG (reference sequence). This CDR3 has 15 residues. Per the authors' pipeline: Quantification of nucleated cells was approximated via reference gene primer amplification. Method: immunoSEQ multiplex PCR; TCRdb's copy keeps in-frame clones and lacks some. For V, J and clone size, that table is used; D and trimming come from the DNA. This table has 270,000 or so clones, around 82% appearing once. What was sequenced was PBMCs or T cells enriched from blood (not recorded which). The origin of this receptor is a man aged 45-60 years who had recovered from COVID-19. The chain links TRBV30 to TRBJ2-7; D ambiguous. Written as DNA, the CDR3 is TGTGCCTGGAGTGGACAAATCTTCCATATCTACGAGCAGTACTTC. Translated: CAWSGQIFHIYEQYF.